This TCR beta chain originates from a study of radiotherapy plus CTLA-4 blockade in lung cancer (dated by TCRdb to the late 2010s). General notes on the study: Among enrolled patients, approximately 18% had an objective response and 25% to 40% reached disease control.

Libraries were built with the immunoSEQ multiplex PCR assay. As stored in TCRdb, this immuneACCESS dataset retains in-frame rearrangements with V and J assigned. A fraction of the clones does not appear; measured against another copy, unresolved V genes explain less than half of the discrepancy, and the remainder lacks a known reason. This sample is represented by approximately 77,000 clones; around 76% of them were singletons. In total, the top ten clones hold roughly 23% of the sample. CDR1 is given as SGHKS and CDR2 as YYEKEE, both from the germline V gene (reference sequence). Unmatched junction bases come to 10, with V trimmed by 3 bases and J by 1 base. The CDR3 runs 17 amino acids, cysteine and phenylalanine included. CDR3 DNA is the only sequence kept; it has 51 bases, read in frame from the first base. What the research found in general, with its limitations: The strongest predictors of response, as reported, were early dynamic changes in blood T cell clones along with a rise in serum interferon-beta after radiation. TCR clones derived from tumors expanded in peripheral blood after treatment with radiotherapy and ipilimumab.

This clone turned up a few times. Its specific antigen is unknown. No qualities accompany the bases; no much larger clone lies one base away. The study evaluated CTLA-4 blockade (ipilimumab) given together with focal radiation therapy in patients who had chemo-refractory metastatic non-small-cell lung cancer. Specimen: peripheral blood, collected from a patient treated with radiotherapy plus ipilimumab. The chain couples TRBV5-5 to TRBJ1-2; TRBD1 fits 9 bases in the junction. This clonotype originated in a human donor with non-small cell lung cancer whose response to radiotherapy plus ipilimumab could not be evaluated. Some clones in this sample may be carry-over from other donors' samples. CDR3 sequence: CASSSGQGWGVNYGYTF. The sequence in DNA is TGTGCCAGCAGCTCCGGACAGGGGTGGGGAGTTAACTATGGCTACACCTTC.